The entry that follows covers one T cell receptor (beta chain) sequence. Its target is unknown. This entry comes from a study of T cell responses to AZD1222 COVID-19 vaccine. The protocol was immunoSEQ multiplex PCR, while the TCRdb copy is restricted to in-frame clones and leaves out a portion. The sample gives under 150,000 clones, about 92% of which show up once; 3% to 4.5% is in the top ten. Investigators merged groups given second doses at roughly 4 or roughly 12 weeks. Trimming removed 8 bases at V and 4 bases at J, with 11 bases between. This CDR3 has 13 residues. CDR1 and CDR2 from the germline V gene are LNHDA and SQIVND (reference sequence). General study results and limits: Reports indicate that nearly half of spike-specific TCRs are directed at unmutated variant regions. The CD4 TCRs associated with vaccination extended across spike and predominated at 160-218 and 743-854. Only six AZD1222 recipients tested seropositive at baseline.

The chain employs TRBV19 and TRBJ1-4; D gene uncertain. The input for sequencing was peripheral blood, taken 28 days after the second AZD1222 dose. This TCR was sampled from an adult who received the AZD1222 COVID-19 vaccine. The CDR3: CASVGYSNEKLFF. For the CDR3, the DNA is TGTGCCAGTGTGGGGTATAGTAATGAAAAACTGTTTTTT.